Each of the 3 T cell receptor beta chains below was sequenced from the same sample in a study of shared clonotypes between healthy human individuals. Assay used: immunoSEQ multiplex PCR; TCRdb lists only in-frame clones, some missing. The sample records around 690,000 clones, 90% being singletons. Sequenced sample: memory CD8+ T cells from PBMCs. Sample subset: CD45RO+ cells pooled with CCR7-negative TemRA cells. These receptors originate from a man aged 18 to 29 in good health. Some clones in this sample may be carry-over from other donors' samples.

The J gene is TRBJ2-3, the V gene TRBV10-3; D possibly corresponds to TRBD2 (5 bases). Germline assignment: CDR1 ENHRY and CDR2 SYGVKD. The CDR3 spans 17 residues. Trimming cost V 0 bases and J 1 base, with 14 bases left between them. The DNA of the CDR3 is TGTGCCATCAGTGAGTCGGACTCAGGCGAACGCACAGATACGCAGTATTTT. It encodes CAISESDSGERTDTQYF.

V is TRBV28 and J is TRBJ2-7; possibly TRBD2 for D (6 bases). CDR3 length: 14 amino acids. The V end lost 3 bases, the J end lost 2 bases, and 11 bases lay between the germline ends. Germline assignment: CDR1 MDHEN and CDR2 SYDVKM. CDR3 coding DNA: TGTGCCAGCAGTTTCGGGGACTCTGCCTACGAGCAGTACTTC. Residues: CASSFGDSAYEQYF.

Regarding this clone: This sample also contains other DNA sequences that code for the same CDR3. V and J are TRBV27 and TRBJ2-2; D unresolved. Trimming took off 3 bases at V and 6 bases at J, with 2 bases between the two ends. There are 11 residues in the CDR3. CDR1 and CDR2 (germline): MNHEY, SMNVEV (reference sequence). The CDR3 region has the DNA TGTGCCAGCAGTTTGGCCGGGGAGCTGTTTTTT. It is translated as CASSLAGELFF.